This passage covers 4 T cell receptor beta chains from one sample sequenced in a study of low-dose radiotherapy and immunotherapy resistance in tumors. Time point indicated: after trial treatment. Treatment: LDRT plus nivolumab, ipilimumab, low-dose cyclophosphamide and aspirin (RACIN trial). First-strand cDNA used TRAV- and TRBV-specific primers, covering alpha and beta chains. It was with a constant-region primer and a V-primer adapter that TCRs were amplified over approximately 18 PCR cycles. TCRdb ran MiXCR on the reads and lists one entry per CDR3 protein. The sample comprises about 97,000 distinct CDR3 sequences, about a fifth of which are singletons, and over 4% rests with the top ten. The sequencing used PBMCs, collected after low-dose radiotherapy plus immunotherapy. The source is a male donor with prostate cancer.

This clonotype has a count of ten or more. The chain has TRBV27 and TRBJ1-2, with D perhaps TRBD1 (5 bases). V was trimmed by 6 bases and J by 3 bases, leaving 11 bases between them. Germline V gene data show CDR1 as MNHEY and CDR2 as SMNVEV (reference sequence). This CDR3 contains 13 residues. The CDR3 nucleotides are TGTGCCAGCAGCCAAGGCAGGGACTATGGCTACACCTTC. Translated: CASSQGRDYGYTF.

This clonotype came up many times. The chain employs TRBV7-9 and TRBJ2-3; perhaps D is TRBD1 or TRBD2 (6 bases each). The CDR3 covers 14 residues. The ends were cut back, 7 bases at V and 7 bases at J, with 18 bases in the middle. Germline values: CDR1 SEHNR, CDR2 FQNEAQ (reference sequence). In DNA, the CDR3 is TGTGCCAGCACCAACCCGGGGGCAGAATATACGCAGTATTTT. It yields the protein CASTNPGAEYTQYF.

V gene TRBV20-1 combines with J gene TRBJ2-5, with TRBD2 matching 9 bases. Losses at the gene ends were 4 bases for V and 1 base for J; bases not matched to a gene: 13. The CDR3 spans 17 residues. CDR1 and CDR2 (germline): DFQATT, SNEGSKA (reference sequence). The DNA for the CDR3 is TGCAGTGCTATATCCGGCTTCGCGGGGGGGGGCCAAGAGACCCAGTACTTC. This codes for CSAISGFAGGGQETQYF.

This clonotype was seen many times. The V call is TRBV11-1, the J call TRBJ2-5, with TRBD1 as a possible D gene (5 bases). The germline V and J ends were trimmed by 6 bases and 0 bases, with 11 bases remaining between them. Germline V gene lookup returns CDR1 SGHAT and CDR2 FQDESV (reference sequence). The CDR3 extends over 14 amino acids. In DNA form, the CDR3 reads TGTGCCAGCAGTTTCCAGACAGACCAAGAGACCCAGTACTTC. Its translation: CASSFQTDQETQYF.